This is a list of T cell receptor beta chains from one sample in a study of cytomegalovirus exposure and HLA in healthy donors. Produced via immunoSEQ multiplex PCR; TCRdb's table is partial and in-frame only. The sample records about 200,000 clones, 65% to 80% being singletons. The sequencing input was PBMCs. These receptors all stem from a man aged 40-49 years in good health and CMV-seronegative. Both conserved end residues are part of each CDR3. Each record gives: clone size, CDR3 length, V gene, J gene, D gene, CDR3 protein, CDR3 DNA. The D gene is left open where the match is weak. Not all rows give a size; the values are once, few, many and, for expanded clones, a class.

.,14,TRBV6-5,TRBJ2-2,.,CATARPGNTGELFF,TGTGCCACCGCCCGCCCGGGGAACACCGGGGAGCTGTTTTTT
.,15,TRBV7-6,TRBJ2-3,TRBD2,CASSFERGGTDTQYF,TGTGCCAGCAGCTTCGAGCGGGGGGGAACAGATACGCAGTATTTT
.,14,TRBV19,TRBJ1-2,.,CASSTLQRPDGYTF,TGTGCCAGTAGTACCCTACAGAGACCAGATGGCTACACCTTC
.,15,TRBV15,TRBJ2-1,TRBD2,CATSPKVLAGSEQFF,TGTGCCACCAGCCCGAAGGTTCTAGCGGGGTCCGAGCAGTTCTTC
.,12,TRBV5-1,TRBJ1-2,TRBD1,CASSRTGDGYTF,TGCGCCAGCAGTCGTACAGGGGATGGCTACACCTTC
.,17,TRBV4-3,TRBJ1-1,.,CASSQDPPAALNTEAFF,TGCGCCAGCAGCCAAGACCCCCCGGCGGCCTTGAACACTGAAGCTTTCTTT
medium-sized,14,TRBV2,TRBJ2-7,.,CASSEWAGPREQYF,TGTGCCAGCAGTGAATGGGCAGGGCCGAGGGAGCAGTACTTC
.,15,TRBV10-3,TRBJ2-7,.,CAISEGAVPSYEQYF,TGTGCCATCAGTGAGGGAGCGGTCCCCTCCTACGAGCAGTACTTC
once,17,TRBV30,TRBJ2-3,.,CAWSVPFAGPGTDTQYF,TGTGCCTGGAGTGTACCCTTTGCGGGCCCAGGCACAGATACGCAGTATTTT
.,17,TRBV7-2,TRBJ1-5,TRBD1,CASSEGKGQGPNQPQHF,TGTGCCAGCTCGGAGGGAAAGGGACAGGGGCCCAATCAGCCCCAGCATTTT
.,13,TRBV10-1,TRBJ2-3,TRBD1,CASTSTGADTQYF,TGCGCCAGCACTTCTACAGGGGCCGATACGCAGTATTTT
.,15,TRBV29-1,TRBJ2-7,TRBD1,CSVEVGDREPGEQYF,TGCAGCGTTGAAGTTGGAGACAGGGAGCCTGGCGAGCAGTACTTC
.,15,TRBV6-5,TRBJ2-7,TRBD1,CASSPTGKGAYEQYF,TGTGCCAGCAGCCCGACAGGGAAGGGAGCCTACGAGCAGTACTTC
.,15,TRBV9,TRBJ2-3,TRBD1,CASSVLGQGPDTQYF,TGTGCCAGCAGCGTCCTGGGACAGGGCCCAGATACGCAGTATTTT
few,12,TRBV4-2,TRBJ2-7,.,CASSQVNYEQYF,TGTGCCAGCAGCCAAGTTAACTACGAGCAGTACTTC
.,16,TRBV5-4,TRBJ2-3,TRBD2,CASSSRTSGRTDTQYF,TGTGCCAGCAGCTCCAGGACTAGCGGACGCACAGATACGCAGTATTTT
.,14,TRBV28,TRBJ2-1,TRBD2,CASILTSGKHEQFF,TGTGCCAGCATATTGACTAGCGGGAAACATGAGCAGTTCTTC
.,13,TRBV5-6,TRBJ1-6,.,CASSFRAIEPLHF,TGTGCCAGCAGCTTCAGGGCTATCGAGCCCCTCCACTTT
.,12,TRBV11-3,TRBJ2-2,.,CASSQATGELFF,TGTGCCAGCAGCCAAGCGACCGGGGAGCTGTTTTTT
once,14,TRBV13,TRBJ2-5,TRBD1,CASSYWTGVETQYF,TGTGCCAGCAGCTACTGGACAGGGGTAGAGACCCAGTACTTC
.,13,TRBV19,TRBJ2-4,.,CASSIGPATSQYF,TGTGCCAGTAGTATAGGCCCCGCCACTTCCCAGTACTTC
.,13,TRBV19,TRBJ1-5,.,CASTERRDQPQHF,TGTGCCAGTACCGAAAGAAGAGATCAGCCCCAGCATTTT
once,12,TRBV6-6,TRBJ1-2,.,CASSLTVYGYTF,TGTGCCAGCAGTTTGACAGTTTATGGCTACACCTTC
.,13,TRBV27,TRBJ1-2,TRBD1,CASSRQGGYGYTF,TGTGCCAGCAGTAGACAGGGCGGCTATGGCTACACCTTC
.,15,TRBV4-1,TRBJ2-7,.,CASSHLGQRSYEQYF,TGCGCCAGCAGCCACCTAGGACAGAGGTCCTACGAGCAGTACTTC
few,16,TRBV6-9,TRBJ1-1,TRBD1,CASKIPGGLKNTEAFF,TGTGCCAGCAAAATTCCAGGGGGCTTAAAGAACACTGAAGCTTTCTTT
.,15,TRBV7-2,TRBJ2-7,.,CASSLETGYAYEQYF,TGTGCCAGCAGCTTAGAGACAGGCTACGCCTACGAGCAGTACTTC